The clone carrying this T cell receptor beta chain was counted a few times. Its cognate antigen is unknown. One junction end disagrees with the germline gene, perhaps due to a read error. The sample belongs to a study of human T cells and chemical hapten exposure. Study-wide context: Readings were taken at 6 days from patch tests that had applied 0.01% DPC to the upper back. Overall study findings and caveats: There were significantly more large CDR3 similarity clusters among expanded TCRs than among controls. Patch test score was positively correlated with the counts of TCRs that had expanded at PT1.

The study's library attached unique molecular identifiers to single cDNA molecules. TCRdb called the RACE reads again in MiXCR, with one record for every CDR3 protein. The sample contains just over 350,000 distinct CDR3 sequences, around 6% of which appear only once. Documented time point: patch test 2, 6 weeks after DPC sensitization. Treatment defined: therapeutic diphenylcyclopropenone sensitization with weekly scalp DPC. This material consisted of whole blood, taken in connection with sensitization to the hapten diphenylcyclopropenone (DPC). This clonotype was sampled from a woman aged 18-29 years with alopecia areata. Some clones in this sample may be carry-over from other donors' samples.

This CDR3 is CASSQDGHTDSPIHF. The CDR3, as DNA: TGTGCCAGCAGCCAAGATGGGCACACTGATTCACCCATCCACTTT. The chain links TRBV4-2 to TRBJ1-6; D not certain. The CDR3 consists of 15 residues. CDR1 is LGHNA and CDR2 is YNFKEQ in the germline V gene.